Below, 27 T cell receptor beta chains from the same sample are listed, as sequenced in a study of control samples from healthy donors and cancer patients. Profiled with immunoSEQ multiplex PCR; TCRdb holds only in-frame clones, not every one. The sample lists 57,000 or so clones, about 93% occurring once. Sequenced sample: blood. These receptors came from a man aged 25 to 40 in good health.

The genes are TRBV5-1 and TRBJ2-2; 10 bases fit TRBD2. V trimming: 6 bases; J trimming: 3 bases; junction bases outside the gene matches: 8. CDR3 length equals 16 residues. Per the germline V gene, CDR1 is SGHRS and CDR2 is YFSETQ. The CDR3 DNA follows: TGCGCCAGCACCCCCCGGACTAGCGGTTACACCGGGGAGCTGTTTTTT. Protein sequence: CASTPRTSGYTGELFF.

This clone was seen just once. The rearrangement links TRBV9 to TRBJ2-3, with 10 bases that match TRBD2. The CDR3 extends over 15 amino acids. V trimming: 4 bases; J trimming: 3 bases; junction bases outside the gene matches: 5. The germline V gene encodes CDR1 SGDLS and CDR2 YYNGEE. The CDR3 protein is CASSLLAGKTDTQYF. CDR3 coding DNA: TGTGCCAGCAGCCTACTAGCGGGGAAGACAGATACGCAGTATTTT. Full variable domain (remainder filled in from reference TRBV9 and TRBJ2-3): DSGVTQTPKHLITATGQRVTLRCSPRSGDLSVYWYQQSLDQGLQFLIQYYNGEERAKGNILERFSAQQFPDLHSELNLSSLELGDSALYFCASSLLAGKTDTQYFGPGTRLTVL.

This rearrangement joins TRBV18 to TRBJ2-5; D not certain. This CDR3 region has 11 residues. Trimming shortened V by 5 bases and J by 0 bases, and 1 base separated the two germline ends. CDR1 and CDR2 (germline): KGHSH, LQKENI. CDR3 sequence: CASSYQETQYF. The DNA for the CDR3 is TGTGCCAGCTCATACCAAGAGACCCAGTACTTC.

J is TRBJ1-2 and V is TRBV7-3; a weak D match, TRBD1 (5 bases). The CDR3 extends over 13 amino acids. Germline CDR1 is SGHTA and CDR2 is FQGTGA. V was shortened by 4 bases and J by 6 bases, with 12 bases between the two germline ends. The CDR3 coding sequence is TGTGCCAGCAGCTCCTGGGACCGAAATGGCTACACCTTC. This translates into CASSSWDRNGYTF.

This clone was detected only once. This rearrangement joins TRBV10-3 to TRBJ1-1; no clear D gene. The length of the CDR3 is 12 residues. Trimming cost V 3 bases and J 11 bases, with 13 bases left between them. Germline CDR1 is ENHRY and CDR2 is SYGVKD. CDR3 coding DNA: TGTGCCATCAGTGATTCAGATCTGGTCGCTTTCTTT. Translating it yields CAISDSDLVAFF.

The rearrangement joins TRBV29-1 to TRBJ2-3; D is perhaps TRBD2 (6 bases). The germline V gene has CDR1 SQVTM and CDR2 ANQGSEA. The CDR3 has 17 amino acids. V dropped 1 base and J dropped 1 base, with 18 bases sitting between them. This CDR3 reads CSVEGLAGIRGTDTQYF. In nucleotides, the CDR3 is TGCAGCGTTGAAGGCCTGGCGGGGATCAGGGGCACAGATACGCAGTATTTT.

In DNA form, the CDR3 reads TGTGCCAGCGGGCTAGCGCGTTCCTACGAGCAGTACTTC. It encodes CASGLARSYEQYF. The rearrangement links TRBV28 to TRBJ2-7; D might be TRBD2 (6 bases). This CDR3 has 13 amino acids. The germline gives CDR1 MDHEN, CDR2 SYDVKM. Between the trimmed V and J ends, which lost 8 bases and 1 base, there was a span of 12 bases.

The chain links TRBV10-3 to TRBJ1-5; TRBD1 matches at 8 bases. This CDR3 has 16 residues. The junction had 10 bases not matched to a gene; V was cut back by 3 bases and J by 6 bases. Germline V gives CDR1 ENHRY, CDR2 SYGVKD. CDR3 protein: CAISDTTGVSSQPQHF. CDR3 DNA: TGTGCCATCAGTGACACGACAGGGGTTTCGAGTCAGCCCCAGCATTTT.

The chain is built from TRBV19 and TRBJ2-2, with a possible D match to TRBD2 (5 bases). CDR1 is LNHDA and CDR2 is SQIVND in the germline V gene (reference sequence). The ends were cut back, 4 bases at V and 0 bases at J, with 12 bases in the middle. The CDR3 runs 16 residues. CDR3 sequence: CASSTAAASNTGELFF. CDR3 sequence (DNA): TGTGCCAGTAGTACAGCGGCAGCGTCGAACACCGGGGAGCTGTTTTTT.

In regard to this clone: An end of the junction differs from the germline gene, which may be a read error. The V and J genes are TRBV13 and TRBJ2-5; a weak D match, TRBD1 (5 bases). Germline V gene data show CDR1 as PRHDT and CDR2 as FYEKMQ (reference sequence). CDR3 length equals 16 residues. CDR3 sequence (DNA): TGTGCCAGCAGCTTAACCCCCACAGGTGAACAAGAGGCCCAGTACTTC. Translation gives CASSLTPTGEQEAQYF.

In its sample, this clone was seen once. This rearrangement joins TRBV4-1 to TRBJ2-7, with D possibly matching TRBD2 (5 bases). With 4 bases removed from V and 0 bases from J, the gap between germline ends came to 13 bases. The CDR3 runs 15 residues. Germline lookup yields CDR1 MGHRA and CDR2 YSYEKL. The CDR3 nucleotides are TGCGCCAGCAGCCCGGCTAGCCCCGTCTCCTACGAGCAGTACTTC. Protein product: CASSPASPVSYEQYF.

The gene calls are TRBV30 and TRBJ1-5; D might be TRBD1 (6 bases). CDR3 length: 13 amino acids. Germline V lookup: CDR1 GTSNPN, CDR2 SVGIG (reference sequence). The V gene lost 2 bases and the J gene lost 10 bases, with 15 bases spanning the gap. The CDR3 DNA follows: TGTGCCTGGAGTCTCGCCCAGGGGACTCCCCAGCATTTT. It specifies CAWSLAQGTPQHF. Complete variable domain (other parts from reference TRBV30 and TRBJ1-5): SQTIHQWPATLVQPVGSPLSLECTVEGTSNPNLYWYRQAAGRGLQLLFYSVGIGQISSEVPQNLSASRPQDRQFILSSKKLLLSDSGFYLCAWSLAQGTPQHFGDGTRLSIL.

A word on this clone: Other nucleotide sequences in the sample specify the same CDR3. The CDR3 reads CASSIAGGTEAFF. The CDR3, as DNA: TGTGCCAGTAGTATAGCGGGGGGCACTGAAGCTTTCTTT. The chain links TRBV19 to TRBJ1-1, with D perhaps TRBD1 (5 bases). The CDR3 sequence is 13 residues long. Germline loops: CDR1 LNHDA, CDR2 SQIVND (reference sequence). V lost 1 base and J 4 bases, leaving 7 bases between the germline ends.

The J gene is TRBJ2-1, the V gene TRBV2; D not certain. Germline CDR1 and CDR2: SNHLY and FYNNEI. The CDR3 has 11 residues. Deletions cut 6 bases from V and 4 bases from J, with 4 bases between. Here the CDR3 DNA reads TGTGCCAGCAGCGGTTACAATGAGCAGTTCTTC. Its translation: CASSGYNEQFF.

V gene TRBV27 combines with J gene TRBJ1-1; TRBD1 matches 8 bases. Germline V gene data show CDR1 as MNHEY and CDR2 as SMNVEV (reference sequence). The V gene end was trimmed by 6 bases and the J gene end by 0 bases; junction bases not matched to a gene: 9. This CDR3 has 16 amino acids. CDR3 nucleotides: TGTGCCAGCAGGGTTGACAGGGGTGAGGTGAACACTGAAGCTTTCTTT. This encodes CASRVDRGEVNTEAFF.

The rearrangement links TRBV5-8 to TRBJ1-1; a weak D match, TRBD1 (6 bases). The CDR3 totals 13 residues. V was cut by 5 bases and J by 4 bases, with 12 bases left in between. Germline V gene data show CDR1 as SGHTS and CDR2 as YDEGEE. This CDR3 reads CASRQGVGTEAFF. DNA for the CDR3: TGTGCCAGCAGACAGGGAGTCGGCACTGAAGCTTTCTTT.

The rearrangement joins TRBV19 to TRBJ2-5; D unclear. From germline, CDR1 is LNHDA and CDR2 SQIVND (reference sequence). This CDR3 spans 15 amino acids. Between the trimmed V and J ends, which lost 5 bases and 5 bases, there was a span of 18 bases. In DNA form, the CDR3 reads TGTGCCAGTAGTTGGGCCCTCGGATGGGTGGAGACCCAGTACTTC. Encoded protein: CASSWALGWVETQYF.

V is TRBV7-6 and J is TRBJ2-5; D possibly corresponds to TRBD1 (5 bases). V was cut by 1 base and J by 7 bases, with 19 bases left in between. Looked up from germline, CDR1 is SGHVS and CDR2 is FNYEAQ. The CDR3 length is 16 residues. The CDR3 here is CASSLGVDTSVWTQYF. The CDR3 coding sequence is TGTGCCAGCAGCTTAGGGGTGGACACGTCGGTGTGGACCCAGTACTTC. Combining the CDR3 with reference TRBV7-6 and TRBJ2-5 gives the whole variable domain GAGVSQSPRYKVTKRGQDVALRCDPISGHVSLYWYRQALGQGPEFLTYFNYEAQQDKSGLPNDRFSAERPEGSISTLTIQRTEQRDSAMYRCASSLGVDTSVWTQYFGPGTRLLVL.

DNA of the CDR3: TGCGCCAGCAGCCAATGGACAGGGGGAAACTATGGCTACACCTTC. It specifies CASSQWTGGNYGYTF. This chain joins TRBV4-1 and TRBJ1-2, with 10 bases fitting TRBD1. There are 15 residues in the CDR3. V dropped 2 bases and J dropped 2; count of bases not matched to a gene: 2. Germline loops: CDR1 MGHRA, CDR2 YSYEKL.

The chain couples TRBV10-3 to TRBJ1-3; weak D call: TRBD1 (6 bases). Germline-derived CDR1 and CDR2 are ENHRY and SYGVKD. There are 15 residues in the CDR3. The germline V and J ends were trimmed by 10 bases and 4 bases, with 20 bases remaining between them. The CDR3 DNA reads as TGTGCCACCGACGACCTTACAGGGACCGGAAACACCATATATTTT. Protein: CATDDLTGTGNTIYF.

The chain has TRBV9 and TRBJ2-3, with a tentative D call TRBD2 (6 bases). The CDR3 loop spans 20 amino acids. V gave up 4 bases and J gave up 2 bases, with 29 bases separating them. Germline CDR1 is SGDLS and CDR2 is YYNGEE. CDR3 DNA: TGTGCCAGCAGCCCCGAGGAGGATAAGCGCGGTAGCGGATTCACAGATACGCAGTATTTT. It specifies CASSPEEDKRGSGFTDTQYF.

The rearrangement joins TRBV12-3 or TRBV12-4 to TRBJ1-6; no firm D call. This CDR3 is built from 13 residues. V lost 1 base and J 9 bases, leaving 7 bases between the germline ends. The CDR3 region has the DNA TGTGCCAGCAGTTTAGTTAAGGGTTCACCCCTCCACTTT. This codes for CASSLVKGSPLHF.

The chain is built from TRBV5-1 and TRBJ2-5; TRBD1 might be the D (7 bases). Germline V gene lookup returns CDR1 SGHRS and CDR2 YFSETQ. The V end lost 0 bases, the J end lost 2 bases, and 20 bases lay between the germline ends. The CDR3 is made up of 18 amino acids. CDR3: CASSLAIGAGGLQETQYF. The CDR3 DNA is TGCGCCAGCAGCTTGGCTATCGGGGCAGGGGGGCTACAAGAGACCCAGTACTTC.

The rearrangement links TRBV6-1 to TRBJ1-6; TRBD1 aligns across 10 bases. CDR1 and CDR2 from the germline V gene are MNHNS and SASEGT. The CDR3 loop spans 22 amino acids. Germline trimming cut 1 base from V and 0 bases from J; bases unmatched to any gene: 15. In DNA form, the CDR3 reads TGTGCCAGCAGTGAAGTATATAGGAGGACAGGGGGAGCCCTCTCCTATAATTCACCCCTCCACTTT. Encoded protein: CASSEVYRRTGGALSYNSPLHF.

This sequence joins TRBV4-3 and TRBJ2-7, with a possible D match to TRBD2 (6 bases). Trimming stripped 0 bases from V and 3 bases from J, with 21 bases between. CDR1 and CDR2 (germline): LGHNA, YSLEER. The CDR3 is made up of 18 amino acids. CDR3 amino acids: CASSQDLGAGRINYEQYF. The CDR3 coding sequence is TGCGCCAGCAGCCAAGATCTCGGTGCGGGACGGATAAACTACGAGCAGTACTTC.

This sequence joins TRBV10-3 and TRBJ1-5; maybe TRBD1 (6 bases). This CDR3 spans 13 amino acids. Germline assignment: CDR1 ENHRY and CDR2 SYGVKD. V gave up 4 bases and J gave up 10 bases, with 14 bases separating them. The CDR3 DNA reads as TGTGCCATCAGTGCTGGGGGCGTCGAACCCCAGCATTTT. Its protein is CAISAGGVEPQHF.

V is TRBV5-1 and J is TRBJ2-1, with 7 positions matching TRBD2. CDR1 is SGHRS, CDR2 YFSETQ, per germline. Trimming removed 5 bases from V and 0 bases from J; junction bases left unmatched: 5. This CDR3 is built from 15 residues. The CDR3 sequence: CASRPSGSSYNEQFF. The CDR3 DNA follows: TGCGCCAGCAGACCTAGCGGAAGCTCCTACAATGAGCAGTTCTTC. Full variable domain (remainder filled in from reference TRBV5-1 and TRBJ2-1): KAGVTQTPRYLIKTRGQQVTLSCSPISGHRSVSWYQQTPGQGLQFLFEYFSETQRNKGNFPGRFSGRQFSNSRSEMNVSTLELGDSALYLCASRPSGSSYNEQFFGPGTRLTVL.